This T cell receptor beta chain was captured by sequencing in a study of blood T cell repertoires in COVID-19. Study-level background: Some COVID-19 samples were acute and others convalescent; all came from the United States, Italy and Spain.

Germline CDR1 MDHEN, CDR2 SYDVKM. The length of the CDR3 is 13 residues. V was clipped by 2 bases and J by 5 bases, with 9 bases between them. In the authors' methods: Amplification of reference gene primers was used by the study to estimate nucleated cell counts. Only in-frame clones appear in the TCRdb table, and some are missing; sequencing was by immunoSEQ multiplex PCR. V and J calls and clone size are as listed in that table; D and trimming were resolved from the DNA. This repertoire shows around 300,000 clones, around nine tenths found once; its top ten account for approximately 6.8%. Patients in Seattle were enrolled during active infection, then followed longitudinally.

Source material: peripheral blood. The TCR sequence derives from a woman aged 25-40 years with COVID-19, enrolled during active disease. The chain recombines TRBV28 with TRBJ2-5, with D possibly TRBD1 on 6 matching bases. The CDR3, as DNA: TGTGCCAGCAGTTTAAACAGGGCTGAGACCCAGTACTTC. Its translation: CASSLNRAETQYF.